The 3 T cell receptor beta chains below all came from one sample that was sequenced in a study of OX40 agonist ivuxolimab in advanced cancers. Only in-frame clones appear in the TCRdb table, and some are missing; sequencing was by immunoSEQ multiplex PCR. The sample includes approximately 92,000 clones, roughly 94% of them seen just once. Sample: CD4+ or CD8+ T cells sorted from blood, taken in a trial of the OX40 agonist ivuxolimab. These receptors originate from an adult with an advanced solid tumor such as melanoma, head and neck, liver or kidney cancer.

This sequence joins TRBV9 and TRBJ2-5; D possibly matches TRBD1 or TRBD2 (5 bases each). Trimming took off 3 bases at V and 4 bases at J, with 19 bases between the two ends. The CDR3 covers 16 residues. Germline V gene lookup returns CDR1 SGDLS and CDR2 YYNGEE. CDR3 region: CASSAAPTRGAETQYF. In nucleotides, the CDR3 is TGTGCCAGCAGCGCTGCCCCTACGAGAGGGGCAGAGACCCAGTACTTC.

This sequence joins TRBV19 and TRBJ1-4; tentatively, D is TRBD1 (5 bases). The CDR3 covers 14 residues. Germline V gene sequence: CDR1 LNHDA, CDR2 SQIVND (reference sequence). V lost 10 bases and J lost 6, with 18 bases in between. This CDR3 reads CATLNRGEDEKLFF. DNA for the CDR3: TGTGCCACCCTCAACCGGGGGGAGGATGAAAAACTGTTTTTT.

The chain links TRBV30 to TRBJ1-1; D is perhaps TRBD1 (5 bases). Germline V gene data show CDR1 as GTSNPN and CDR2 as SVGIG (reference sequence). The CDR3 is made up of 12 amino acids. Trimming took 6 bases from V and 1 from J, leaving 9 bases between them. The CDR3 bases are TGTGCCTGTCCCACAGGGAACACTGAAGCTTTCTTT. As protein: CACPTGNTEAFF.